This entry features one T cell receptor beta chain sequence. Its matching antigen is unknown. The data belong to a study of OX40 agonist ivuxolimab in advanced cancers. Looking at the study overall: Administration of intravenous ivuxolimab to patients occurred every 2 weeks at 0.01 to 10 mg/kg. Three patients, one with hepatocellular carcinoma and two with cutaneous melanoma, responded partially. Whole-study findings and limits: In CD8+ T cells, expanded clones were on average more numerous than in CD4+.

Measured with immunoSEQ multiplex PCR; TCRdb has only the in-frame clones, and not every one. The profile shows around 60,000 clones, 90% to 95% of them singletons. The starting material was CD4+ or CD8+ T cells sorted from blood, obtained in a trial of the OX40 agonist ivuxolimab. The TCR originated in an adult with an advanced solid tumor such as melanoma, head and neck, liver or kidney cancer.

CDR3 DNA: TGTGCCAGCAGTGAACCGAACACCGGGGAGCTGTTTTTT. It encodes CASSEPNTGELFF. V gene TRBV2 combines with J gene TRBJ2-2; D is ambiguous. Between the trimmed V and J ends, which lost 2 bases and 0 bases, there was a span of 1 base. The CDR3 is 13 amino acids. From germline, CDR1 is SNHLY and CDR2 FYNNEI.